The 23 T cell receptor beta chains given below trace back to one sample, sequenced in a study of shared clonotypes between healthy human individuals. Only in-frame clones appear in the TCRdb table, and some are missing; sequencing was by immunoSEQ multiplex PCR. The sample includes about 2.3 million clones, approximately 93% of them seen just once. Sequencing used naive CD4+ T cells from PBMCs. Subset denoted: CD45RA+ positively selected. The receptors were sampled from a man between 18 and 35 years old in good health. Some clones in this sample may be carry-over from other donors' samples.

The chain carries TRBV28 and TRBJ1-1, with TRBD1 as a possible D gene (6 bases). The CDR3 length is 13 residues. CDR1 and CDR2 (germline): MDHEN, SYDVKM. With 4 bases removed from V and 4 bases from J, the gap between germline ends came to 10 bases. The CDR3 sequence is CASSSGQSTEAFF. CDR3 sequence (DNA): TGTGCCAGCAGTTCTGGACAGAGCACTGAAGCTTTCTTT.

The rearrangement uses TRBV5-5 and TRBJ2-7; TRBD1 aligns across 7 bases. From germline, CDR1 is SGHKS and CDR2 YYEKEE (reference sequence). The CDR3 is 13 amino acids. Losses at the gene ends were 4 bases for V and 7 bases for J; bases not matched to a gene: 8. CDR3 in DNA: TGTGCCAGCAGCGAGGGACAGCGATATGAGCAGTACTTC. It specifies CASSEGQRYEQYF. The full variable domain, in which reference TRBV5-5 and TRBJ2-7 provide the parts outside the CDR3, is DAGVTQSPTHLIKTRGQQVTLRCSPISGHKSVSWYQQVLGQGPQFIFQYYEKEERGRGNFPDRFSARQFPNYSSELNVNALLLGDSALYLCASSEGQRYEQYFGPGTRLTVT.

This chain joins TRBV10-3 and TRBJ2-7; tentatively, D is TRBD1 or TRBD2 (5 bases each). This CDR3 has 11 amino acids. Looked up from germline, CDR1 is ENHRY and CDR2 is SYGVKD. The germline V and J ends were trimmed by 11 bases and 2 bases, with 10 bases remaining between them. The CDR3 sequence is CAVGTPYEQYF. The CDR3 DNA is TGTGCCGTCGGGACCCCCTACGAGCAGTACTTC.

The chain employs TRBV29-1 and TRBJ2-5; 7 bases line up with TRBD2. The germline V gene encodes CDR1 SQVTM and CDR2 ANQGSEA. V was pared by 7 bases and J by 1 base, with 3 bases of the junction left unmatched. The CDR3 is made up of 12 amino acids. The CDR3 here is CSASGGQETQYF. CDR3 DNA: TGCAGCGCCTCGGGGGGCCAAGAGACCCAGTACTTC.

The V and J genes are TRBV10-3 and TRBJ2-1; 11 nucleotides match TRBD2. Unmatched junction bases numbered 15, after V lost 0 bases and J lost 5 bases. Germline values: CDR1 ENHRY, CDR2 SYGVKD. This CDR3 has 20 amino acids. The CDR3 spells CAISESPTSGKPRHHNEQFF. Here the CDR3 DNA reads TGTGCCATCAGTGAGTCGCCGACTAGCGGGAAACCCCGCCATCACAATGAGCAGTTCTTC.

J is TRBJ1-3 and V is TRBV18; perhaps TRBD1 as D (5 bases). The germline V gene encodes CDR1 KGHSH and CDR2 LQKENI. This CDR3 region has 17 residues. Between the trimmed V and J ends, which lost 3 bases and 0 bases, there was a span of 15 bases. The CDR3 DNA reads as TGTGCCAGCTCACCGACCGTAGGGGTCCTCTCTGGAAACACCATATATTTT. Its translation: CASSPTVGVLSGNTIYF.

The V call is TRBV5-3, the J call TRBJ1-5; the D gene is possibly TRBD1 (6 bases). TRBV5-3 is given ORF status, its function remaining uncertain. The ends were cut back, 2 bases at V and 3 bases at J, with 18 bases in the middle. There are 17 residues in the CDR3. The CDR3 DNA reads as TGTGCCAGAAGCTTTTCCGAAACGGGGGGCACCAATCAGCCCCAGCATTTT. Its protein is CARSFSETGGTNQPQHF.

This clone was seen a handful of times. The sample carries other DNA sequences with the same CDR3. The CDR3 sequence: CASGSTGRPQPQHF. CDR3 nucleotides: TGTGCCAGCGGATCGACAGGTAGGCCTCAGCCCCAGCATTTT. V and J are TRBV28 and TRBJ1-5; a weak D match, TRBD1 (6 bases). V lost 8 bases and J lost 6, with 17 bases in between. Germline V lookup: CDR1 MDHEN, CDR2 SYDVKM. This CDR3 comprises 14 residues.

The genes are TRBV29-1 and TRBJ2-5, with TRBD1 matching over 9 bases. The J call is uncertain, as TRBJ2-7 better fits the DNA end. Per germline, CDR1 SQVTM and CDR2 ANQGSEA. CDR3 length: 13 amino acids. The CDR3: CSGARTGEHEQYF. CDR3 sequence (DNA): TGCAGCGGGGCACGGACAGGGGAGCACGAGCAGTACTTC.

The chain combines TRBV14 with TRBJ2-3; TRBD1 agrees at 10 bases. Germline trimming cut 9 bases from V and 4 bases from J; bases unmatched to any gene: 4. This CDR3 has 13 amino acids. Germline V gives CDR1 SGHDN, CDR2 FVKESK. CDR3 sequence: CASRGQGPDTQYF. CDR3 DNA sequence: TGTGCCAGTCGGGGACAGGGGCCAGATACGCAGTATTTT.

This chain joins TRBV6-6 and TRBJ2-2, with 11 bases that match TRBD1. Germline V gene lookup returns CDR1 MNHNY and CDR2 SVGAGI (reference sequence). V lost 2 bases to trimming and J lost 5 bases; unmatched junction nucleotides: 4. The CDR3 extends over 16 amino acids. The CDR3 loop reads CASSYPGQGATGELFF. Written as DNA, the CDR3 is TGTGCCAGCAGTTACCCTGGACAGGGGGCAACCGGGGAGCTGTTTTTT.

V and J are TRBV5-1 and TRBJ1-1, with a possible D match to TRBD1 (5 bases). V was shortened by 4 bases and J by 1 base, with 14 bases between the two germline ends. The CDR3 is 15 amino acids. The germline CDR1 and CDR2 sequences are SGHRS and YFSETQ. CDR3: CASSPQGFTNTEAFF. CDR3 coding DNA: TGCGCCAGCAGCCCGCAGGGATTTACGAACACTGAAGCTTTCTTT.

The CDR3 DNA reads TGTGCCAGCTCACCACTTCAAGGGGCAGATACGCAGTATTTT. The encoded protein is CASSPLQGADTQYF. The V call is TRBV18, the J call TRBJ2-3; a possible D gene is TRBD1 (5 bases). The ends were cut back, 1 base at V and 4 bases at J, with 9 bases in the middle. The CDR3 totals 14 residues. Looked up from germline, CDR1 is KGHSH and CDR2 is LQKENI.

On this clone: The sample carries other DNA sequences with the same CDR3. This chain uses TRBV9 with TRBJ2-3; D not resolved. The CDR3 consists of 14 residues. Trimming took off 0 bases at V and 0 bases at J, with 5 bases between the two ends. Germline V gene sequence: CDR1 SGDLS, CDR2 YYNGEE. CDR3 nucleotide sequence: TGTGCCAGCAGCGTAGCCAGAAGCACAGATACGCAGTATTTT. This encodes CASSVARSTDTQYF.

This chain links TRBV4-2 with TRBJ2-3; D is unresolved. CDR1 is LGHNA, CDR2 YNFKEQ, per germline. The CDR3 totals 19 residues. V lost 1 base and J lost 0, with 20 bases in between. The CDR3 loop is CASSQATVYRARSTDTQYF. CDR3 DNA sequence: TGTGCCAGCAGCCAAGCAACGGTCTACCGGGCCCGTAGCACAGATACGCAGTATTTT.

V is TRBV28 and J is TRBJ1-5; TRBD1 agrees at 7 bases. V trimming: 7 bases; J trimming: 9 bases; junction bases outside the gene matches: 18. This CDR3 is 16 amino acids long. The germline V gene encodes CDR1 MDHEN and CDR2 SYDVKM. The CDR3 spells CASTPIGRGGQWPQHF. The CDR3 DNA is TGTGCCAGCACCCCTATAGGCAGGGGGGGCCAATGGCCCCAGCATTTT.

The chain combines TRBV4-2 with TRBJ2-6; D is ambiguous. The germline V gene has CDR1 LGHNA and CDR2 YNFKEQ. The CDR3 is 17 amino acids. Trimming took off 0 bases at V and 0 bases at J, with 9 bases between the two ends. CDR3 loop: CASSQETGFSGANVLTF. The CDR3 bases are TGTGCCAGCAGCCAAGAGACTGGGTTCTCTGGGGCCAACGTCCTGACTTTC.

This rearrangement joins TRBV28 to TRBJ2-1; TRBD2 aligns across 9 bases. V gave up 4 bases and J gave up 1 base; unmatched junction bases: 5. Looked up from germline, CDR1 is MDHEN and CDR2 is SYDVKM. This CDR3 region has 16 residues. CDR3 amino acids: CASSSLAGESYNEQFF. In DNA form, the CDR3 reads TGTGCCAGCAGTTCGTTAGCGGGGGAATCCTACAATGAGCAGTTCTTC.

This chain links TRBV6-5 with TRBJ1-1; a possible D gene is TRBD1 (6 bases). The CDR3 totals 15 residues. Germline V gene lookup returns CDR1 MNHEY and CDR2 SVGAGI. V shed 6 bases and J shed 4 bases, with 18 bases lying between them. The CDR3 region is CASSSGRIRGTEAFF. The CDR3 DNA sequence: TGTGCCAGCAGCTCGGGGCGAATCAGGGGCACTGAAGCTTTCTTT.

The V gene is TRBV21-1, the J gene TRBJ2-1; no DNA check was done on the table's D call, TRBD2. TRBV21-1 is recorded as a pseudogene. The CDR3 has 15 amino acids. For the CDR3, the DNA is TGTGCCAGCAGCAAATTGGGTAGTAGCCCGAATGAGCAGTTCTTC. This gives the protein CASSKLGSSPNEQFF.

The chain couples TRBV18 to TRBJ2-3; D is undetermined. The CDR3 spans 14 residues. Germline CDR1 and CDR2: KGHSH and LQKENI. V lost 2 bases, J lost 6 bases, and 12 bases lay in between. Here the CDR3 reads CASSPIPQVDTQYF. CDR3 sequence (DNA): TGTGCCAGCTCACCAATCCCCCAGGTGGATACGCAGTATTTT.

This clone appeared a single time. Here the CDR3 DNA reads TGCAGCGTTGCCCCACTACTAGCGGGTCCCCACAATGAGCAGTTCTTC. It codes for CSVAPLLAGPHNEQFF. V usage is TRBV29-1 and J usage is TRBJ2-1; TRBD2 aligns across 9 bases. The J segment lost 5 bases and the V segment lost 4 bases, leaving 12 bases of the junction unmatched. The CDR3 is made up of 16 amino acids. CDR1 and CDR2 (germline): SQVTM, ANQGSEA.

This clone was picked up one time. The chain is built from TRBV6-5 and TRBJ1-5, with D possibly matching TRBD1 (5 bases). The CDR3 loop spans 14 amino acids. Germline loops: CDR1 MNHEY, CDR2 SVGAGI. Deletions cut 5 bases from V and 1 base from J, with 9 bases between. The DNA of the CDR3 is TGTGCCAGCAGTACCGACAGAAGCAATCAGCCCCAGCATTTT. Its protein is CASSTDRSNQPQHF.